This T cell receptor (beta chain) was retrieved from a study of T cells after yellow fever vaccination. On the study more broadly: Each low-cell-number fraction was prepared by means of SMART-Seq v4 Ultra Low Input.

Study observations and caveats: One caveat is that FACS-sorted repertoires could contain abundant clonotypes contaminating from the bulk population.

This clonotype showed up many times. The antigen remains undetermined. The V end was cut by 4 bases, the J end by 4 bases, with 16 bases between. The CDR3 loop spans 16 amino acids. In germline, CDR1 is LGHDT, CDR2 YNNKEL (reference sequence). One entry per CDR3 protein, called by TCRdb with MiXCR from the 5' RACE reads. The sample records some 350,000 distinct CDR3 sequences, 4.1% being singletons. The TCR comes from a man younger than 35 who received the YFV17D yellow fever vaccine. The rearrangement links TRBV3-1 to TRBJ2-2; the D gene could be TRBD1 or TRBD2 (6 bases each). The sequencing here drew on PBMCs, taken 5 days after the yellow fever booster vaccination. The CDR3 here is CASSPPWGAATGELFF. CDR3 in DNA: TGTGCCAGCAGCCCCCCGTGGGGGGCGGCCACCGGGGAGCTGTTTTTT.